This TCR beta chain was sequenced in a study of shared clonotypes between healthy human individuals. TCRdb's copy holds only in-frame clones and misses some; the assay was immunoSEQ multiplex PCR. This sample has approximately 710,000 clones, with less than 95% found just once. The CDR3 runs to 13 residues. V dropped 5 bases and J dropped 5 bases, with 13 bases sitting between them. Looked up from germline, CDR1 is MNHEY and CDR2 is SVGAGI. V and J are TRBV6-5 and TRBJ2-7; D possibly corresponds to TRBD2 (6 bases). The material sequenced was memory CD8+ T cells from PBMCs. Subset defined: CD45RO+ cells pooled with CCR7-negative TemRA cells. This TCR came from a man younger than 35 in good health. Some clones in this sample may be carry-over from other donors' samples. CDR3 protein: CASSEVWEDEQYF. The CDR3 nucleotides are TGTGCCAGCAGTGAAGTATGGGAGGACGAGCAGTACTTC.